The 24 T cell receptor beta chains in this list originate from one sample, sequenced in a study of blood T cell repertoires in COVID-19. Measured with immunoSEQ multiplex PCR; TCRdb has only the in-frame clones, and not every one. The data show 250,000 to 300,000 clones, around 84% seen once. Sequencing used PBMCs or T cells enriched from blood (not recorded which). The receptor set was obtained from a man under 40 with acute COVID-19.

CDR3 in amino acids: CASNQGSSNQPQHF. In DNA, the CDR3 is TGTGCCAGCAACCAGGGTTCAAGCAATCAGCCCCAGCATTTT. This chain connects TRBV28 to TRBJ1-5, with a tentative D call TRBD1 (5 bases). V was pared by 7 bases and J by 1 base, with 11 bases between. The CDR3 is made up of 14 amino acids. From germline, CDR1 is MDHEN and CDR2 SYDVKM.

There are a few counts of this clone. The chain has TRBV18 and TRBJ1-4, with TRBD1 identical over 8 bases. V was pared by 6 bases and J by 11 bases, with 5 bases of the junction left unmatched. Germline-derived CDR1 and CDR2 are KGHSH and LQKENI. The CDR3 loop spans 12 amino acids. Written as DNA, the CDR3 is TGTGCCAGCTCGACAGGGGAGAGGAAACTGTTTTTT. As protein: CASSTGERKLFF.

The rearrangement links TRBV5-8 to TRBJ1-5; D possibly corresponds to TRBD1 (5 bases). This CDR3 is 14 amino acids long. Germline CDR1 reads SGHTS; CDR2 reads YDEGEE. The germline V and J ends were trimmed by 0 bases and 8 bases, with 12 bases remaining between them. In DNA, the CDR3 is TGTGCCAGCAGCTTGGCTCGGGGGGGGGAGCCCCAGCATTTT. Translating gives CASSLARGGEPQHF.

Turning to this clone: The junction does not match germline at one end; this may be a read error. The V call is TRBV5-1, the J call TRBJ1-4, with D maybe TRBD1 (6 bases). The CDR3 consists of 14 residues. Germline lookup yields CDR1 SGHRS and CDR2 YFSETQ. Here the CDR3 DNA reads TGTGCCAGCAGCTACAGGGTTTCTAATGAAAAACTGTTTTTT. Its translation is CASSYRVSNEKLFF.

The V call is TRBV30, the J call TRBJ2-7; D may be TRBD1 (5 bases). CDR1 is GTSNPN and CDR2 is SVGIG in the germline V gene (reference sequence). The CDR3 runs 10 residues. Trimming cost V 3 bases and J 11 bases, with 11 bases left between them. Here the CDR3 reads CAWRFDREYV. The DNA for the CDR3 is TGTGCCTGGAGGTTCGACAGAGAGTACGTC.

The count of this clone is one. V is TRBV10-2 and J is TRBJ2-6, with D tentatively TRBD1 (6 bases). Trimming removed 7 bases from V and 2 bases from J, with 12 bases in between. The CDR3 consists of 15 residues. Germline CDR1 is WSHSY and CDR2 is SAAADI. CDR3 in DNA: TGCGCCAGCACTGACAGGCTAACTGGGGCCAACGTCCTGACTTTC. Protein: CASTDRLTGANVLTF.

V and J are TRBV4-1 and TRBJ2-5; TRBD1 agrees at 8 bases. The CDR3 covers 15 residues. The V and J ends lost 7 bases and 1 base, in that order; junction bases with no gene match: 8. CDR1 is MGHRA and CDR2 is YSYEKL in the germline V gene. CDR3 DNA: TGCGCCAGCAACCCGACAGGGGTAGGCCAAGAGACCCAGTACTTC. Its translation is CASNPTGVGQETQYF.

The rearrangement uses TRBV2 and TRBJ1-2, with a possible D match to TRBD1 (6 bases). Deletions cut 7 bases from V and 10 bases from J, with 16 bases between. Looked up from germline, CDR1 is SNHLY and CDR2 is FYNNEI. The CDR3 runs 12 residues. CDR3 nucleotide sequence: TGTGCCAGCACCGGGACACGGACGGTCTACACCTTC. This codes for CASTGTRTVYTF.

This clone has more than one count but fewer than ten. CDR3 loop: CASSEAPQETQYF. The CDR3 DNA reads TGTGCCAGCAGTGAAGCTCCTCAAGAGACCCAGTACTTC. This rearrangement joins TRBV6-1 to TRBJ2-5; D gene ambiguous. The CDR3 sequence is 13 residues long. Germline V CDR1 and CDR2: MNHNS, SASEGT. V was trimmed by 0 bases and J by 2 bases, leaving 4 bases between them.

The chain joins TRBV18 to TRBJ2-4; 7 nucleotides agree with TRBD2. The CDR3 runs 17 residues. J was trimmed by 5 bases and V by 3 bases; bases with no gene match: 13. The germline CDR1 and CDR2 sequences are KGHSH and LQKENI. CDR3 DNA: TGTGCCAGCTCACCCGGGGGAGGGAACCTACTCGAAAACATTCAGTACTTC. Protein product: CASSPGGGNLLENIQYF.

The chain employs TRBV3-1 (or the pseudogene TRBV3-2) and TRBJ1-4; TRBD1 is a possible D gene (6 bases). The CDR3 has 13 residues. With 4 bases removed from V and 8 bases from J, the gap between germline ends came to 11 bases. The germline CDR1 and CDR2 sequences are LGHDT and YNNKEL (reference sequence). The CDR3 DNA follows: TGTGCCAGCAGCCGGACAGTCCGGGAAAAACTGTTTTTT. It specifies CASSRTVREKLFF.

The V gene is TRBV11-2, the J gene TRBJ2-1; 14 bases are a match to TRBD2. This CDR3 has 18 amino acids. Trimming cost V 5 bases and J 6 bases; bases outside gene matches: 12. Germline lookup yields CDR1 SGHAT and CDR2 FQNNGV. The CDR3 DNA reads TGTGCCAGCAGCCGGAGGGGGACTAGCGGGAGCACGGTCAATGAGCAGTTCTTC. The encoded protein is CASSRRGTSGSTVNEQFF. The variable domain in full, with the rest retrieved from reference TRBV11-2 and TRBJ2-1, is EAGVAQSPRYKIIEKRQSVAFWCNPISGHATLYWYQQILGQGPKLLIQFQNNGVVDDSQLPKDRFSAERLKGVDSTLKIQPAKLEDSAVYLCASSRRGTSGSTVNEQFFGPGTRLTVL.

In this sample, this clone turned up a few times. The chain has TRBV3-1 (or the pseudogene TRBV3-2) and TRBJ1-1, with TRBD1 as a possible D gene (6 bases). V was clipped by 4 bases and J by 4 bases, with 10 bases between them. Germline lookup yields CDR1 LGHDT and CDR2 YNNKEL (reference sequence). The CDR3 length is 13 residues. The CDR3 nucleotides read TGTGCCAGCAGCCGTACAGGGAGCACTGAAGCTTTCTTT. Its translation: CASSRTGSTEAFF.

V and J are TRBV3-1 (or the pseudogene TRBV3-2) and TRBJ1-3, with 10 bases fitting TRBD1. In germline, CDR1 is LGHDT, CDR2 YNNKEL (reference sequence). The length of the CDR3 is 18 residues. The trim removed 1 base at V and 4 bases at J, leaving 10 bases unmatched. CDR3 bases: TGTGCCAGCAGCCAAGTTCCCCGGGGACAGGGGTCCGGAAACACCATATATTTT. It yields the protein CASSQVPRGQGSGNTIYF.

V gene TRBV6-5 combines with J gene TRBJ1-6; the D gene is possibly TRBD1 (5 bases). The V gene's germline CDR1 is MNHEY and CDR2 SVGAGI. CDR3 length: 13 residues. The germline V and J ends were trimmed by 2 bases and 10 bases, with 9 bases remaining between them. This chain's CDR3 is CASSYTGESPLHF. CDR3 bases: TGTGCCAGCAGTTACACGGGGGAATCACCCCTCCACTTT.

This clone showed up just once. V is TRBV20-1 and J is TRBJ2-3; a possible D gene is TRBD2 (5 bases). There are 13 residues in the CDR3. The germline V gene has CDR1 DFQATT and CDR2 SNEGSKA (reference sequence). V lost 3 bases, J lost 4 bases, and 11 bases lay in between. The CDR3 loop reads CSASRLAADTQYF. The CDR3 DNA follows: TGCAGTGCTAGTAGGCTAGCAGCAGATACGCAGTATTTT.

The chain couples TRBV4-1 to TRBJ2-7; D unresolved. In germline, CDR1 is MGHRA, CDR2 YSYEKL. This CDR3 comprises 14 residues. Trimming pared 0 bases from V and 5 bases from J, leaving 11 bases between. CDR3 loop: CASSQECRQNEQYV. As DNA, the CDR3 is TGCGCCAGCAGCCAAGAGTGCCGCCAGAACGAGCAGTACGTC.

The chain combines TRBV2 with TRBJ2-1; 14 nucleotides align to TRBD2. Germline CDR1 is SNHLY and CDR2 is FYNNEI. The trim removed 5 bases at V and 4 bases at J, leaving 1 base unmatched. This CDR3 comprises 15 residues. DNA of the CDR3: TGTGCCAGCAGTCGGACTAGCGGGAGGTACAATGAGCAGTTCTTC. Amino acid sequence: CASSRTSGRYNEQFF. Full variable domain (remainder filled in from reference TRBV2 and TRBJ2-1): EPEVTQTPSHQVTQMGQEVILRCVPISNHLYFYWYRQILGQKVEFLVSFYNNEISEKSEIFDDQFSVERPDGSNFTLKIRSTKLEDSAMYFCASSRTSGRYNEQFFGPGTRLTVL.

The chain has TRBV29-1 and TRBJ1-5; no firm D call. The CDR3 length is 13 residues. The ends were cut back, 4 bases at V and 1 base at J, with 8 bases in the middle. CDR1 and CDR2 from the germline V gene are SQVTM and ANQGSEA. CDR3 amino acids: CSVAGQSNQPQHF. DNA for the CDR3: TGCAGCGTTGCTGGTCAGAGCAATCAGCCCCAGCATTTT.

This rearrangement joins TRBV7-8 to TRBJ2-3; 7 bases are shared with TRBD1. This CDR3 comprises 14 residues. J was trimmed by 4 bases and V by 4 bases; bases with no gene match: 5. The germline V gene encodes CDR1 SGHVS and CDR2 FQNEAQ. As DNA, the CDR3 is TGTGCCAGCAGCTCTCGACAGGGTGCAGATACGCAGTATTTT. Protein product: CASSSRQGADTQYF.

The CDR3 region has the DNA TGTGCCAGCAGCTTTTGGACAGGACCGAACACTGAAGCTTTCTTT. As protein: CASSFWTGPNTEAFF. The rearrangement uses TRBV14 and TRBJ1-1; the match to TRBD1 covers 7 bases. This CDR3 spans 15 amino acids. Germline-derived CDR1 and CDR2 are SGHDN and FVKESK. V shed 5 bases, J shed 1 base, and the junction held 7 bases outside the gene matches.

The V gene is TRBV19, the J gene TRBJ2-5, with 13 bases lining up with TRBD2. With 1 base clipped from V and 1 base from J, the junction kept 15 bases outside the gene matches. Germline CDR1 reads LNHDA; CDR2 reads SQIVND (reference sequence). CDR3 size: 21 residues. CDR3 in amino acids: CASSIVPMTSGGPLFQETQYF. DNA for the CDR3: TGTGCCAGTAGTATAGTCCCTATGACTAGCGGGGGGCCTTTATTCCAAGAGACCCAGTACTTC.

CDR3: CASSLDPTTAQETQYF. The CDR3 DNA reads as TGCGCCAGCAGCTTGGACCCTACCACAGCCCAAGAGACCCAGTACTTC. The V call is TRBV5-1, the J call TRBJ2-5, with D uncertain. V was clipped by 0 bases and J by 1 base, with 13 bases between them. CDR1 is SGHRS, CDR2 YFSETQ, per germline. The CDR3 spans 16 residues.

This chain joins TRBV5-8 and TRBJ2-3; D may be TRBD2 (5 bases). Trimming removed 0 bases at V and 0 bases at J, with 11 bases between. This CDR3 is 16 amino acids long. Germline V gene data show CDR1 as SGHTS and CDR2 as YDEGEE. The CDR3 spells CASSLGAGSSTDTQYF. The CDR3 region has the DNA TGTGCCAGCAGCTTGGGGGCGGGTTCTAGCACAGATACGCAGTATTTT.